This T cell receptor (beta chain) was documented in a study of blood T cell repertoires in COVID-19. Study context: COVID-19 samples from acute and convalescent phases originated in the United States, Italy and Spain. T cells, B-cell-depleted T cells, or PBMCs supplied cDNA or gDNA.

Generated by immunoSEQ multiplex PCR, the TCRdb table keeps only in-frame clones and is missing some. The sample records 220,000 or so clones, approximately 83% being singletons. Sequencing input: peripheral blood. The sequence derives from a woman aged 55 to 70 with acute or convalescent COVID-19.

The CDR3 is CALLGSELGGTGELFF. The CDR3, as DNA: TGCGCCCTACTAGGGAGCGAGTTGGGGGGGACCGGGGAGCTGTTTTTT. V is TRBV10-2 and J is TRBJ2-2; 7 nucleotides align to TRBD2. This CDR3 is 16 amino acids long. From germline, CDR1 is WSHSY and CDR2 SAAADI. Trimming at V came to 11 bases and at J to 5 bases, leaving 17 bases not matched to a gene.